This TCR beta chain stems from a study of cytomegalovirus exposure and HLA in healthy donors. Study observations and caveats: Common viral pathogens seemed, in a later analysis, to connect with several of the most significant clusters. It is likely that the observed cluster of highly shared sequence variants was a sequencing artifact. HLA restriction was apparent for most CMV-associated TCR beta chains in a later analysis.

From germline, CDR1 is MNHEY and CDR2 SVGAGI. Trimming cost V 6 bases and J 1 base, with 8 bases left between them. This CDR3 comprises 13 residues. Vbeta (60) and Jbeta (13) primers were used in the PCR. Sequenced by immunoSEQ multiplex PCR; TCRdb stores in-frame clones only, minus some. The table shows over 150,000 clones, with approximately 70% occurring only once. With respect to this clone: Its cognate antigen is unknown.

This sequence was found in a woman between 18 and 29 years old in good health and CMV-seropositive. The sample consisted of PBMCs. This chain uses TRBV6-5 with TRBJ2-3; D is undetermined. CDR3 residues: CASRGSGTDTQYF. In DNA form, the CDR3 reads TGTGCCAGCAGGGGCTCGGGCACAGATACGCAGTATTTT.